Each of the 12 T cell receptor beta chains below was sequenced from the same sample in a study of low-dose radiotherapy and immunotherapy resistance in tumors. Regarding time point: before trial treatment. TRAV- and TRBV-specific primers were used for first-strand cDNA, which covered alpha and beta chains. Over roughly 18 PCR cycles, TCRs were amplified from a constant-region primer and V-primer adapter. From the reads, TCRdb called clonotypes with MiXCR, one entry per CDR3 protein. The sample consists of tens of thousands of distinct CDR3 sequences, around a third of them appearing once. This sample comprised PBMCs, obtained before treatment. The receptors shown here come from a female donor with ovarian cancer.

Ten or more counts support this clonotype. The CDR3 spells CASSFPQQAGGTDTQYF. The CDR3 DNA reads as TGTGCCAGCAGCTTCCCACAGCAGGCGGGAGGCACAGATACGCAGTATTTT. The V call is TRBV27, the J call TRBJ2-3; TRBD2 matches at 7 bases. Germline trimming cut 6 bases from V and 1 base from J; bases unmatched to any gene: 13. There are 17 residues in the CDR3. CDR1 MNHEY and CDR2 SMNVEV come from the germline V gene (reference sequence).

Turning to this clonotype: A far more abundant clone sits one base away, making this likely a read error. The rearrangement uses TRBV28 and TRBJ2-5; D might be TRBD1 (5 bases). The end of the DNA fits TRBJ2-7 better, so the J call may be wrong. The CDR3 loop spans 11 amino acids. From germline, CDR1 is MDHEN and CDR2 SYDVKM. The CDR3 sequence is CASSRQPEQYF. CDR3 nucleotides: TGTGCCAGCAGCAGACAGCCCGAGCAGTACTTC.

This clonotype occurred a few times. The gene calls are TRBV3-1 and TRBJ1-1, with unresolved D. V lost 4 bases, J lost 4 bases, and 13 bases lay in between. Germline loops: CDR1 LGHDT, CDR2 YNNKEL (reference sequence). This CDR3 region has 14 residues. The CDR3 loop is CASSPSFGSTEAFF. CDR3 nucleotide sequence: TGTGCCAGCAGCCCTTCCTTTGGGAGCACTGAAGCTTTCTTT.

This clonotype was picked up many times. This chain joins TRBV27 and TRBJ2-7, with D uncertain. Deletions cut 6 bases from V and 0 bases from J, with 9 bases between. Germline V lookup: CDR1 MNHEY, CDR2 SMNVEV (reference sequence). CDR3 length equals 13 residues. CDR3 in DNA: TGTGCCAGCAGCCGACACGTCTCCTACGAGCAGTACTTC. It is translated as CASSRHVSYEQYF.

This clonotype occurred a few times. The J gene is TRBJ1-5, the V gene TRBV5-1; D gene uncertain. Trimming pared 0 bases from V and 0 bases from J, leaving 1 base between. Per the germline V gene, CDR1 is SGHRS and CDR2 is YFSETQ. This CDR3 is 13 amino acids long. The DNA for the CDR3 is TGCGCCAGCAGCTTGGATAGCAATCAGCCCCAGCATTTT. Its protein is CASSLDSNQPQHF.

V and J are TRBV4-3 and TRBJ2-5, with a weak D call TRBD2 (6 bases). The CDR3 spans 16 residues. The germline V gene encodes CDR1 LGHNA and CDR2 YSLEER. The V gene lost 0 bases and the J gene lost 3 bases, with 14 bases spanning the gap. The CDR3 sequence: CASSQDFRTGEETQYF. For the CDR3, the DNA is TGCGCCAGCAGCCAAGATTTCAGGACGGGGGAAGAGACCCAGTACTTC.

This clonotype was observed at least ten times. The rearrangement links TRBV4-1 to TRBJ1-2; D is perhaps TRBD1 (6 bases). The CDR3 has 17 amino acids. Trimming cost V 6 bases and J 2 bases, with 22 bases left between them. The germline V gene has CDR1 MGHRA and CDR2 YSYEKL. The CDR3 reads CASRGDGFGQPNYGYTF. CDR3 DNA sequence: TGCGCCAGCAGGGGGGATGGGTTCGGACAGCCGAACTATGGCTACACCTTC.

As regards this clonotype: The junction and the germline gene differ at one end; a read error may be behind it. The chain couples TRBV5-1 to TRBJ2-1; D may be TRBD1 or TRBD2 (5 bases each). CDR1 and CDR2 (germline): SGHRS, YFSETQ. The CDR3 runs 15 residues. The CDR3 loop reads CASSFIAGTGNAQFF. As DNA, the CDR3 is TGTGCCAGCAGCTTCATTGCCGGGACCGGGAATGCGCAGTTCTTC.

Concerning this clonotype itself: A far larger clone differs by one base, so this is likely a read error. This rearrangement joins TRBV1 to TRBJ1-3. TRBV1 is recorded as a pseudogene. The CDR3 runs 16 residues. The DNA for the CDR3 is TGCGCCAGCAGCCAAGATTATTTGGGCCCTGGAAACACCATATATTTT. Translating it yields CASSQDYLGPGNTIYF.

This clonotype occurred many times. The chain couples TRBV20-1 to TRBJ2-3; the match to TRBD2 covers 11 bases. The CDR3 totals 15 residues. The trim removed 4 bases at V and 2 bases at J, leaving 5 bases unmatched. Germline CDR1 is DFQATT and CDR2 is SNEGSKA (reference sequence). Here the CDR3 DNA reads TGCAGTGCTAACCCTAGCGGGGGGATCACAGATACGCAGTATTTT. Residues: CSANPSGGITDTQYF.

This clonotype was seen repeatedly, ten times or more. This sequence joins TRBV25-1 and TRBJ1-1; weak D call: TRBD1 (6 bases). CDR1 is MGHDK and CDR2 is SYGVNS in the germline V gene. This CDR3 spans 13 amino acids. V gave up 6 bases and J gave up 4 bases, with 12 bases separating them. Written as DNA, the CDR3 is TGTGCCAGCAGCGAAGGGACATTCACTGAAGCTTTCTTT. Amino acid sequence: CASSEGTFTEAFF.

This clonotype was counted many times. CDR3 nucleotides: TGCGCCAGCGCCAGTAGGGGGCACCGGGGGACAGATACGCAGTATTTT. Protein: CASASRGHRGTDTQYF. The chain joins TRBV23-1 to TRBJ2-3, with D perhaps matching TRBD1 (7 bases). TRBV23-1 is treated as an ORF (open reading frame) with a function not yet certain. The CDR3 sequence is 16 residues long. Trimming left V 8 bases short and J 3 bases short, with 21 bases between.